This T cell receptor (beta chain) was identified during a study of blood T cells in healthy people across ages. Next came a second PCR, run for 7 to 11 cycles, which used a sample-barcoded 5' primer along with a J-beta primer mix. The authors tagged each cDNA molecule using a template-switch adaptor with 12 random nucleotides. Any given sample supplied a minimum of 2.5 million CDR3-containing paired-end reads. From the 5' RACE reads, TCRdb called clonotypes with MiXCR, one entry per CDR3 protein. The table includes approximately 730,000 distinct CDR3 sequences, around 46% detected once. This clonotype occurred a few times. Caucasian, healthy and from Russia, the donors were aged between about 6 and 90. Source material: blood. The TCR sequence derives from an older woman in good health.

The CDR3 DNA reads as TGTGCCAGCTCCCGTCGGGGACTAGTTAACGAGCAGTACTTC. It is translated as CASSRRGLVNEQYF. V is TRBV14 and J is TRBJ2-7; 8 nucleotides align to TRBD2. This CDR3 has 14 residues. Germline V gene data show CDR1 as SGHDN and CDR2 as FVKESK. V shed 8 bases, J shed 5 bases, and the junction held 11 bases outside the gene matches.